These 21 T cell receptor beta chains share one sample of origin, sequenced in a study of CD4 T cells in relation to SARS-CoV-2 and coronaviruses. This table comes from immunoSEQ multiplex PCR, and its TCRdb copy is limited to in-frame clones, with some not included. This sample has 10,000 to 13,000 clones, with more than 65% found just once. Antigens of these TCRs are unknown. CD4+ T cells from unexposed donors were obtained before the COVID-19 pandemic (2011-2018). After around nine days of culture, CD4+ T cells were isolated. Sequencing was performed on CD4+ T cells from PBMCs, cultured in vitro. The receptors were sampled from a human donor in good health.

To note about this clone: Other DNA sequences in the same sample also yield this CDR3. The chain uses TRBV11-2 and TRBJ1-5, with 8 bases that match TRBD1. Unmatched junction bases numbered 9, after V lost 2 bases and J lost 3 bases. Germline CDR1 is SGHAT and CDR2 is FQNNGV. The CDR3 spans 17 residues. CDR3 sequence: CASSLTPDRAFNQPQHF. In nucleotides, the CDR3 is TGTGCCAGCAGCTTAACGCCGGACAGGGCCTTCAATCAGCCCCAGCATTTT.

The chain combines TRBV6-2 or TRBV6-3 with TRBJ2-5; D assignment may be TRBD1 or TRBD2 (6 bases each). Germline V gives CDR1 MNHEY, CDR2 SVGEGT. The CDR3 spans 13 residues. V was shortened by 6 bases and J by 4 bases, with 12 bases between the two germline ends. CDR3 amino acids: CASSHRGRETQYF. The CDR3 nucleotides read TGTGCCAGCAGCCACCGGGGGCGAGAGACCCAGTACTTC.

The chain joins TRBV18 to TRBJ1-4; D unclear. Germline V lookup: CDR1 KGHSH, CDR2 LQKENI. This CDR3 has 14 residues. Trimming cost V 1 base and J 8 bases, with 11 bases left between them. In DNA form, the CDR3 reads TGTGCCAGCTCACCACGGAAAACCGAGGAAAAACTGTTTTTT. This codes for CASSPRKTEEKLFF.

The genes are TRBV11-2 and TRBJ2-6; 15 bases align to TRBD2. The V gene end was trimmed by 6 bases and the J gene end by 4 bases; junction bases not matched to a gene: 10. The length of the CDR3 is 19 residues. CDR1 and CDR2 (germline): SGHAT, FQNNGV. As DNA, the CDR3 is TGTGCCAGCAGAACGGGACTAGCGGGGGGAAAGGGAGGGGCCAACGTCCTGACTTTC. Translating it yields CASRTGLAGGKGGANVLTF.

The chain is built from TRBV5-4 and TRBJ2-1; 8 bases line up with TRBD2. Trimming took 3 bases from V and 2 from J; bases not matched to a gene: 4. Germline assignment: CDR1 SGHNT and CDR2 YYREEE (reference sequence). The CDR3 covers 15 residues. This CDR3 reads CASSSGTSTYNEQFF. The CDR3 region has the DNA TGTGCCAGCAGCTCCGGGACTAGTACCTACAATGAGCAGTTCTTC.

This rearrangement joins TRBV10-1 to TRBJ1-5; no definite D call. This CDR3 has 13 residues. Germline CDR1 and CDR2: WNHNN and SYGVQD (reference sequence). V was cut by 0 bases and J by 9 bases, with 9 bases left in between. The CDR3 bases are TGCGCCAGCAGTGAGTCCCTAATATCGCCCCAGCATTTT. Residues: CASSESLISPQHF.

J is TRBJ2-7 and V is TRBV11-2; D ambiguous. This CDR3 spans 13 amino acids. Germline lookup yields CDR1 SGHAT and CDR2 FQNNGV. V was trimmed by 1 base and J by 2 bases, leaving 6 bases between them. The CDR3 protein is CASSLAPPYEQYF. In DNA, the CDR3 is TGTGCCAGCAGCTTAGCCCCCCCCTACGAGCAGTACTTC.

The rearrangement joins TRBV5-4 to TRBJ2-1; 7 bases align to TRBD2. With V trimmed by 6 bases and J by 0 bases, 6 bases remained unmatched. The CDR3 runs 15 residues. Germline V gene data show CDR1 as SGHNT and CDR2 as YYREEE (reference sequence). As DNA, the CDR3 is TGTGCCAGCAAACCAGCGGGAAGCTCCTACAATGAGCAGTTCTTC. The encoded protein is CASKPAGSSYNEQFF.

The chain is built from TRBV9 and TRBJ2-6; D possibly matches TRBD1 or TRBD2 (5 bases each). The germline V and J ends were trimmed by 2 bases and 3 bases, with 24 bases remaining between them. This CDR3 has 20 amino acids. From germline, CDR1 is SGDLS and CDR2 YYNGEE. The CDR3 here is CASSVRLEGDHSLGANVLTF. CDR3 bases: TGTGCCAGCAGCGTTCGTTTGGAAGGGGACCACTCTCTTGGGGCCAACGTCCTGACTTTC.

The chain couples TRBV7-2 to TRBJ2-1; 11 bases map to TRBD1. The length of the CDR3 is 15 residues. The junction had 3 bases not matched to a gene; V was cut back by 1 base and J by 7 bases. Germline V gives CDR1 SGHTA, CDR2 FQGNSA. CDR3 DNA sequence: TGTGCCAGCAGCTTAGGGACAGGGGGCAATAATGAGCAGTTCTTC. Its translation is CASSLGTGGNNEQFF.

The J gene is TRBJ2-1, the V gene TRBV5-6; no reliable D call. V shed 5 bases and J shed 4 bases, with 4 bases lying between them. Germline-derived CDR1 and CDR2 are SGHDT and YYEEEE. The CDR3 length is 11 residues. CDR3 amino acids: CASRSYNEQFF. CDR3 nucleotides: TGTGCCAGCAGATCGTACAATGAGCAGTTCTTC.

The rearrangement uses TRBV4-2 and TRBJ2-5, with 13 bases fitting TRBD2. The CDR3 length is 18 residues. After removal of 0 bases from V and 3 bases from J, the junction contained 7 bases not matched to a gene. The germline CDR1 and CDR2 sequences are LGHNA and YNFKEQ. The CDR3 coding sequence is TGTGCCAGCAGCCAAGATCGGGGGACTAGCGGGAAAGAAGAGACCCAGTACTTC. Translated, it gives CASSQDRGTSGKEETQYF.

This clone has a handful of counts. The rearrangement joins TRBV27 to TRBJ2-2, with 9 bases that match TRBD1. After removal of 4 bases from V and 5 bases from J, the junction contained 8 bases not matched to a gene. The CDR3 contains 16 residues. Germline V gene data show CDR1 as MNHEY and CDR2 as SMNVEV (reference sequence). DNA for the CDR3: TGTGCCAGCAGTTCGTTCGGGACAGGGTTTACCGGGGAGCTGTTTTTT. It codes for CASSSFGTGFTGELFF.

The table lists this clone with a few counts. For the CDR3, the DNA is TGTGCCAGCAGTACGGGTAGTGGCAGGGGGGTAAGTCAGCCCCAGCATTTT. It encodes CASSTGSGRGVSQPQHF. The chain uses TRBV5-8 and TRBJ1-5; 7 bases agree with TRBD1. The CDR3 runs 17 residues. The J segment lost 6 bases and the V segment lost 5 bases, leaving 17 bases of the junction unmatched. Per the germline V gene, CDR1 is SGHTS and CDR2 is YDEGEE.

The chain couples TRBV4-3 to TRBJ1-6; 10 nucleotides line up with TRBD1. This CDR3 has 15 residues. Germline V CDR1 and CDR2: LGHNA, YSLEER. V lost 5 bases, J lost 8 bases, and 6 bases stayed unmatched. The CDR3: CASSSLTGGDSPLHF. The CDR3 coding sequence is TGCGCCAGCAGCTCCCTGACAGGGGGCGATTCACCCCTCCACTTT.

A few counts support this clone. The chain recombines TRBV3-1 (or the pseudogene TRBV3-2) with TRBJ1-2; D is undetermined. The CDR3 contains 12 residues. Per germline, CDR1 LGHDT and CDR2 YNNKEL (reference sequence). V gave up 4 bases and J gave up 8 bases, with 11 bases separating them. The CDR3 DNA sequence: TGTGCCAGCAGCCGCGGTTTAGGAGGCTACACCTTC. Its translation is CASSRGLGGYTF.

As DNA, the CDR3 is TGTGCCAGCAGTTTGGTAAGGACAGATACGCAGTATTTT. It encodes CASSLVRTDTQYF. The chain couples TRBV6-2 or TRBV6-3 to TRBJ2-3; the D is unclear. Trimming took 4 bases from V and 3 from J, leaving 8 bases between them. Germline V gene sequence: CDR1 MNHEY, CDR2 SVGEGT. The CDR3 runs to 13 residues.

The V call is TRBV5-1, the J call TRBJ1-5; D gene unclear. The V and J ends lost 4 bases and 4 bases respectively, with 9 bases between them. This CDR3 contains 13 residues. The germline V gene has CDR1 SGHRS and CDR2 YFSETQ. This CDR3 is CASSPMSNQPQHF. Written as DNA, the CDR3 is TGCGCCAGCAGCCCCATGAGTAATCAGCCCCAGCATTTT.

The chain joins TRBV10-3 to TRBJ2-4, with 7 nucleotides matching TRBD1. Germline V gene lookup returns CDR1 ENHRY and CDR2 SYGVKD. V was pared by 0 bases and J by 0 bases, with 14 bases of the junction left unmatched. This CDR3 region has 20 residues. The CDR3 reads CAISESLLRQGDLAKNIQYF. The DNA of the CDR3 is TGTGCCATCAGTGAGTCCCTATTGCGACAGGGCGACCTAGCCAAAAACATTCAGTACTTC.

This chain links TRBV28 with TRBJ1-2; D remains ambiguous. Germline V gene data show CDR1 as MDHEN and CDR2 as SYDVKM. The CDR3 has 14 amino acids. Trimming removed 1 base at V and 7 bases at J, with 13 bases between. CDR3 in DNA: TGTGCCAGCAGTTTATTTTCCGGGCTTCGTGGCTACACCTTC. Protein: CASSLFSGLRGYTF.

This chain links TRBV27 with TRBJ2-5; D unclear. Trimming stripped 4 bases from V and 2 bases from J, with 17 bases between. Germline values: CDR1 MNHEY, CDR2 SMNVEV (reference sequence). The CDR3 extends over 16 amino acids. CDR3 bases: TGTGCCAGCAGTTCACTCGGTGGTTTGACTCAAGAGACCCAGTACTTC. Protein sequence: CASSSLGGLTQETQYF.